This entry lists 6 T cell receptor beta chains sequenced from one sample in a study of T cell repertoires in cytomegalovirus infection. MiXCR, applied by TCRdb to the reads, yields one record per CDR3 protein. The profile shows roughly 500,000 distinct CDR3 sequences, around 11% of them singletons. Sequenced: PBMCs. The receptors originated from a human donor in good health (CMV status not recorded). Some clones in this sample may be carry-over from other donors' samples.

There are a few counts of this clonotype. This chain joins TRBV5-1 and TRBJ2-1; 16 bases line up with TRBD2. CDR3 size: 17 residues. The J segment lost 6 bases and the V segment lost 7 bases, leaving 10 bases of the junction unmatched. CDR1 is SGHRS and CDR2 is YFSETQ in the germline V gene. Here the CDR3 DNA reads TGCGCCAGCGCCGGGACTAGCGGGAGGGCCTTTATCAATGAGCAGTTCTTC. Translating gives CASAGTSGRAFINEQFF.

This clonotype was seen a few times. The chain's CDR3 is CATSSGLGLTEAFF. CDR3 in DNA: TGTGCCACCAGCAGCGGCCTAGGGCTGACTGAAGCTTTCTTT. The V call is TRBV15, the J call TRBJ1-1; D not certain. In germline, CDR1 is LNHNV, CDR2 YYDKDF (reference sequence). Trimming removed 3 bases at V and 5 bases at J, with 13 bases between. The length of the CDR3 is 14 residues.

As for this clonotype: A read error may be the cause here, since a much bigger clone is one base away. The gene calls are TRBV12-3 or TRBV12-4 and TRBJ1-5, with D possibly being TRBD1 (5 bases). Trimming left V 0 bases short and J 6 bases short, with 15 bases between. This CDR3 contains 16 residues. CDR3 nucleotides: TGTGCCAGCAGTTTAGCGCCGGGACTGGGGGGTCAGCCCCAGCATTTT. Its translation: CASSLAPGLGGQPQHF.

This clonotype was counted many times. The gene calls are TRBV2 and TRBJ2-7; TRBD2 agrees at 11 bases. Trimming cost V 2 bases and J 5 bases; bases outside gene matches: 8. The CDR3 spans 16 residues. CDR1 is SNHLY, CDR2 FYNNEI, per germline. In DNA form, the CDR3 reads TGTGCCAGCAGTGAAAGGGTAGCGGGAGGGAACGACGAGCAGTACTTC. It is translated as CASSERVAGGNDEQYF.

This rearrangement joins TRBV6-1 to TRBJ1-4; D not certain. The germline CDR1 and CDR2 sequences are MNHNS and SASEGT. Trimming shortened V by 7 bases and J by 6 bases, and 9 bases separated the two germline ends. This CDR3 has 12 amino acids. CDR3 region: CASTTRDEKLFF. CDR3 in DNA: TGTGCCAGCACAACCCGTGATGAAAAACTGTTTTTT.

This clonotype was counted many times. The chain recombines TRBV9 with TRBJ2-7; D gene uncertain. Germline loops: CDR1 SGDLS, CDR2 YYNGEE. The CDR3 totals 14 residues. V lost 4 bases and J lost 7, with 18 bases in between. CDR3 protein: CASSRYQSAGEQYF. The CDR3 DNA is TGTGCCAGCAGCCGTTACCAGTCGGCTGGGGAGCAGTACTTC.